The next 30 T cell receptor beta chains were all read from a single sample in a study of monozygotic twins with inflammatory bowel disease. TCRdb re-called the 5' RACE reads; every CDR3 protein appears as one record, without DNA. The sample's table shows more than 110,000 distinct CDR3 sequences. Sequencing was carried out using blood. Receptor source: a human donor with ulcerative colitis or Crohn's disease, or a healthy co-twin of an affected twin (not recorded which).

This chain joins TRBV12-3 or TRBV12-4 and TRBJ2-3; TCRdb proposes TRBD1, but this gene call is untestable without DNA. The CDR3 covers 15 residues. The CDR3 reads CASSLMAGTIDTQYF.

V and J are TRBV6-5 and TRBJ2-3. CDR1 and CDR2 from the germline V gene are MNHEY and SVGAGI. This CDR3 spans 12 amino acids. CDR3 region: CASSRNTDTQYF.

V and J are TRBV14 and TRBJ1-1. The CDR3 loop spans 13 amino acids. Germline V CDR1 and CDR2: SGHDN, FVKESK. The CDR3 protein is CASSQDSVTEAFF. Complete variable domain (other parts from reference TRBV14 and TRBJ1-1): EAGVTQFPSHSVIEKGQTVTLRCDPISGHDNLYWYRRVMGKEIKFLLHFVKESKQDESGMPNNRFLAERTGGTYSTLKVQPAELEDSGVYFCASSQDSVTEAFFGQGTRLTVV.

The chain joins TRBV15 to TRBJ1-2; checking the TCRdb D call of TRBD1 is not possible without DNA. CDR1 and CDR2 (germline): LNHNV, YYDKDF (reference sequence). The CDR3 sequence is 16 residues long. This CDR3 reads CATSRRGDRTDYGYTF.

The chain combines TRBV28 with TRBJ2-7; TCRdb's D call of TRBD1 is untestable without DNA. Germline CDR1 and CDR2: MDHEN and SYDVKM. This CDR3 has 14 amino acids. The CDR3 here is CASSLLQGINEQYF.

The rearrangement joins TRBV5-6 to TRBJ1-5; TCRdb's D gene call, TRBD1, goes unchecked for lack of DNA. Germline V lookup: CDR1 SGHDT, CDR2 YYEEEE. The CDR3 is 14 residues long. The chain's CDR3 is CASSSTGGYQPQHF.

This sequence joins TRBV7-2 and TRBJ2-3; as DNA is missing, the TRBD1 call by TCRdb cannot be tested. The length of the CDR3 is 13 residues. Germline CDR1 and CDR2: SGHTA and FQGNSA. The CDR3 loop reads CASRWGRTDTQYF.

The chain is built from TRBV12-3 or TRBV12-4 and TRBJ1-1; TCRdb's D gene call, TRBD1, goes unchecked for lack of DNA. The CDR3 covers 16 residues. Here the CDR3 reads CASSLEPLTGHTEAFF.

This sequence joins TRBV6-4 and TRBJ2-1; TCRdb's D gene call, TRBD1, goes unchecked for lack of DNA. The CDR3 is made up of 16 amino acids. Germline V gene sequence: CDR1 MRHNA, CDR2 SNTAGT. The CDR3 loop is CASSRYPGPPANEQFF.

The rearrangement joins TRBV7-2 to TRBJ2-3; TCRdb lists TRBD2, though no DNA is available to test this call. There are 14 residues in the CDR3. From germline, CDR1 is SGHTA and CDR2 FQGNSA. CDR3: CASRPAGGTDTQYF. The whole variable domain, filled in from reference TRBV7-2 and TRBJ2-3, reads GAGVSQSPSNKVTEKGKDVELRCDPISGHTALYWYRQSLGQGLEFLIYFQGNSAPDKSGLPSDRFSAERTGGSVSTLTIQRTQQEDSAVYLCASRPAGGTDTQYFGPGTRLTVL.

V and J are TRBV7-3 and TRBJ2-1; without DNA, the TCRdb call of TRBD1 cannot be checked. The CDR3 contains 15 residues. Germline loops: CDR1 SGHTA, CDR2 FQGTGA. This CDR3 reads CASSFLDREDNEQFF.

The chain links TRBV5-1 to TRBJ2-7; TCRdb names TRBD1, which stays unverified in the absence of DNA. Germline V CDR1 and CDR2: SGHRS, YFSETQ. The CDR3 is made up of 13 amino acids. CDR3 loop: CASSPPGQYEQYF.

The V gene is TRBV29-1, the J gene TRBJ1-2. Germline values: CDR1 SQVTM, CDR2 ANQGSEA. This CDR3 comprises 12 residues. CDR3: CSVDASVYGYTF.

The rearrangement uses TRBV7-2 and TRBJ2-1; TCRdb's D call, TRBD1, is unchecked because there is no DNA. The CDR3 has 14 amino acids. From germline, CDR1 is SGHTA and CDR2 FQGNSA. This chain's CDR3 is CASSLETGNNEQFF.

The chain employs TRBV4-3 and TRBJ1-6; TCRdb indicates TRBD1, and absent DNA this call remains unverified. The CDR3 length is 14 residues. Per the germline V gene, CDR1 is LGHNA and CDR2 is YSLEER. The chain's CDR3 is CASSQVRPPSSLHF.

The J gene is TRBJ2-2, the V gene TRBV28. The CDR3 spans 12 residues. Germline V CDR1 and CDR2: MDHEN, SYDVKM. CDR3 loop: CASSLPTGELFF.

This CDR3 reads CSVEATSGTSYEQYF. The J gene is TRBJ2-7, the V gene TRBV29-1; no DNA is available, so the TRBD2 call from TCRdb remains unchecked. This CDR3 contains 15 residues. Germline lookup yields CDR1 SQVTM and CDR2 ANQGSEA.

The V call is TRBV29-1, the J call TRBJ2-6. Germline loops: CDR1 SQVTM, CDR2 ANQGSEA. The CDR3 length is 15 residues. This CDR3 reads CSVGFRLSGANVLTF.

The V gene is TRBV5-4, the J gene TRBJ2-1; the D call from TCRdb, TRBD2, cannot be confirmed without DNA. Germline V lookup: CDR1 SGHNT, CDR2 YYREEE (reference sequence). The CDR3 sequence is 15 residues long. The CDR3 reads CASSLGTSVYNEQFF.

The chain has TRBV29-1 and TRBJ2-7; TCRdb selects TRBD2, and the lack of DNA leaves this call unchecked. CDR1 and CDR2 from the germline V gene are SQVTM and ANQGSEA. This CDR3 region has 13 residues. CDR3: CSARTSGTYEQYF.

J is TRBJ2-7 and V is TRBV4-2; the D call of TRBD2 rests on TCRdb alone, since no DNA is present to check it. The CDR3 has 17 residues. The germline CDR1 and CDR2 sequences are LGHNA and YNFKEQ. The CDR3 sequence: CASSRQSASGSSYEQYF.

The CDR3 sequence is CASSPRGSEQFF. This chain connects TRBV7-6 to TRBJ2-1. The CDR3 has 12 amino acids. Germline V gives CDR1 SGHVS, CDR2 FNYEAQ.

This chain links TRBV15 with TRBJ2-7; as DNA is missing, the TRBD2 call by TCRdb cannot be tested. This CDR3 contains 15 residues. Per germline, CDR1 LNHNV and CDR2 YYDKDF (reference sequence). The CDR3 sequence: CATSMTSGRSYEQYF.

The genes are TRBV7-9 and TRBJ1-1; the TRBD1 assignment by TCRdb is unverifiable without DNA. The CDR3 is 15 residues long. Germline V CDR1 and CDR2: SEHNR, FQNEAQ (reference sequence). The CDR3 protein is CASSPGTGQNTEAFF.

The chain carries TRBV6-5 and TRBJ1-5. This CDR3 region has 15 residues. Looked up from germline, CDR1 is MNHEY and CDR2 is SVGAGI. The CDR3 spells CASSYGRYSNQPQHF.

CDR3: CASSLNTSPQETQYF. This rearrangement joins TRBV5-1 to TRBJ2-5. The CDR3 consists of 15 residues. Per the germline V gene, CDR1 is SGHRS and CDR2 is YFSETQ.

The chain couples TRBV28 to TRBJ2-7; the TCRdb D gene call, TRBD2, has no DNA to confirm it. The germline V gene encodes CDR1 MDHEN and CDR2 SYDVKM. The CDR3 extends over 13 amino acids. CDR3 amino acids: CASSPPGRPEQYF.

This chain uses TRBV12-3 or TRBV12-4 with TRBJ1-5; TCRdb selects TRBD1, and the lack of DNA leaves this call unchecked. The CDR3 totals 15 residues. The CDR3: CASSFHEGDRQPQHF.

CDR3 sequence reads: CASSLAPGSHNEQFF. The chain employs TRBV7-8 and TRBJ2-1; the D call of TRBD1 rests on TCRdb alone, since no DNA is present to check it. The CDR3 extends over 15 amino acids. Germline CDR1 is SGHVS and CDR2 is FQNEAQ.

The genes are TRBV6-5 and TRBJ2-7; TCRdb returns TRBD2, unconfirmable since there is no DNA. This CDR3 is built from 18 residues. Germline V gives CDR1 MNHEY, CDR2 SVGAGI. This chain's CDR3 is CASSYSSPSGRKMGEQYF.